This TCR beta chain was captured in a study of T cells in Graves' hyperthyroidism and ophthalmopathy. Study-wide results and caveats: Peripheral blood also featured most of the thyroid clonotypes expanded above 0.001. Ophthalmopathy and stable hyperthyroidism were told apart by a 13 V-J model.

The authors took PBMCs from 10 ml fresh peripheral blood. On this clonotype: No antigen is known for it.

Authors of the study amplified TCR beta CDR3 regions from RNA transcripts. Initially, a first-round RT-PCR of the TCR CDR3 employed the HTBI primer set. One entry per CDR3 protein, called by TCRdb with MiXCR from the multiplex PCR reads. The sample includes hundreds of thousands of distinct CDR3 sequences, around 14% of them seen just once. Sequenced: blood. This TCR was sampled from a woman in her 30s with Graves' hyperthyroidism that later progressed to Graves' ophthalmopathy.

Written as DNA, the CDR3 is TGTGCCATCAGTGAGTGGGGCAGCCTGAACACCGGGGAGCTGTTTTTT. Translating gives CAISEWGSLNTGELFF. The chain links TRBV10-3 to TRBJ2-2; TRBD1 is a possible D gene (5 bases). This CDR3 comprises 16 residues. CDR1 is ENHRY, CDR2 SYGVKD, per germline. The germline V and J ends were trimmed by 1 base and 1 base, with 10 bases remaining between them.